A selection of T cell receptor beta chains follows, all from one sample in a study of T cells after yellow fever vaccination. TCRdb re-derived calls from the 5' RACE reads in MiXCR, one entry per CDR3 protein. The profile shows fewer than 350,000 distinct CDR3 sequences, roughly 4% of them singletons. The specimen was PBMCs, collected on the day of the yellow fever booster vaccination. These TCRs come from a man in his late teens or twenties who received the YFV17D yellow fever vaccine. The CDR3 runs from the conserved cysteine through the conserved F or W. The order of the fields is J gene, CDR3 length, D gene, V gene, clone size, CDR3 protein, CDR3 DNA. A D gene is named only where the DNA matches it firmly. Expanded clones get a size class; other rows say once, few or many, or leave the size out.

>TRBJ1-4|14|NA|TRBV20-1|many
CSARGVGSGEKLFF
TGCAGTGCTAGAGGAGTGGGGAGTGGGGAAAAACTGTTTTTT
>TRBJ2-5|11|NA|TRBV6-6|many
CAVLWGPTQYF
TGTGCCGTCCTGTGGGGCCCGACCCAGTACTTC
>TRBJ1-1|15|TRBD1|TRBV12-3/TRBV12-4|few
CASSLRTGGNTEAFF
TGTGCCAGCAGTTTAAGGACAGGGGGGAACACTGAAGCTTTCTTT
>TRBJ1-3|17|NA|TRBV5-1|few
CASSSQRTDFIGNTIYF
TGCGCCAGCAGCTCACAAAGGACAGATTTCATAGGAAACACCATATATTTT
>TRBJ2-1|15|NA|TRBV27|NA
CASSSTPGSRNEQFF
TGTGCCAGCAGTTCTACTCCGGGGTCCAGGAATGAGCAGTTCTTC
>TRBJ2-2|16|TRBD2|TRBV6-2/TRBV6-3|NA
CASRLAGGLWTGELFF
TGTGCCAGCAGACTAGCGGGGGGGCTTTGGACCGGGGAGCTGTTTTTT
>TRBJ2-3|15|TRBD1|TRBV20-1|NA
CSARAVGWAGGTQYF
TGCAGTGCTAGAGCCGTAGGCTGGGCAGGGGGTACGCAGTATTTT
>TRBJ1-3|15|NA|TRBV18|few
CASSPPGGSGNTIYF
TGTGCCAGCTCACCACCGGGAGGGTCTGGAAACACCATATATTTT
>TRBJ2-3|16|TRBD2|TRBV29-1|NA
CSVGVLAGAPTDTQYF
TGCAGCGTAGGGGTACTAGCGGGGGCACCAACAGATACGCAGTATTTT
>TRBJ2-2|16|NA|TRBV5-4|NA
CASKSQGMEFTGELFF
TGTGCCAGCAAATCGCAGGGGATGGAGTTCACCGGGGAGCTGTTTTTT
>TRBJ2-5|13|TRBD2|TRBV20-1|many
CSAKLASRETQYF
TGCAGTGCTAAACTAGCGAGTCGGGAGACCCAGTACTTC
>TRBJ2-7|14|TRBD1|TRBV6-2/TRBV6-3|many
CASNPQGVSYEQYF
TGTGCCAGCAACCCACAGGGGGTGAGCTACGAGCAGTACTTC
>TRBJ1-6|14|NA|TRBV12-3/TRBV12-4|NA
CASSLEEYNSPLHF
TGTGCCAGCAGTTTAGAGGAGTATAATTCACCCCTCCACTTT
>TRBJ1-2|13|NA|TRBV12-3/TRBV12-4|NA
CASLREEVDGYTF
TGTGCCAGCCTTAGAGAGGAGGTAGATGGCTACACCTTC
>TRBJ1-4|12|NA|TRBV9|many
CASSAYDEKLFF
TGTGCCAGCAGCGCTTACGATGAAAAACTGTTTTTT
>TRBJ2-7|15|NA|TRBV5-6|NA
CASSPGPESNYEQYF
TGTGCCAGCAGCCCGGGGCCGGAGTCTAACTACGAGCAGTACTTC
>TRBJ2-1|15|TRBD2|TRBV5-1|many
CASSRPSGGLNEQFF
TGCGCCAGCAGCCGTCCGTCGGGGGGTTTAAATGAGCAGTTCTTC
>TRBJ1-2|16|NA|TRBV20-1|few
CSAHFSPDTTLDGYTF
TGCAGTGCTCACTTCTCTCCGGACACCACACTAGACGGCTACACCTTC
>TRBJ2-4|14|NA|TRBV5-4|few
CASSDAGMENIQYF
TGTGCCAGCAGCGATGCGGGGATGGAAAACATTCAGTACTTC
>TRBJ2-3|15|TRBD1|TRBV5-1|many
CASSWTGGGTDTQYF
TGCGCCAGCAGCTGGACAGGGGGGGGGACAGATACGCAGTATTTT
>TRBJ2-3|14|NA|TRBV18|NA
CASSNAGVADTQYF
TGTGCCAGCTCAAACGCAGGGGTAGCAGATACGCAGTATTTT
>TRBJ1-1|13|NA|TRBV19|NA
CASIHQENTEAFF
TGTGCCAGTATCCATCAGGAGAACACTGAAGCTTTCTTT
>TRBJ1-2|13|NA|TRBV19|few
CASSMATGYGYTF
TGTGCCAGTAGTATGGCTACAGGGTATGGCTACACCTTC
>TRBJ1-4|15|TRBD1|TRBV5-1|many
CASSSGTVANEKLFF
TGCGCCAGCAGCTCGGGGACAGTGGCTAATGAAAAACTGTTTTTT
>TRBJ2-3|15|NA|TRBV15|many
CATSRGAITGDTQYF
TGTGCCACCAGCAGAGGGGCCATAACGGGAGATACGCAGTATTTT
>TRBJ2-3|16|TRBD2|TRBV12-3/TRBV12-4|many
CASSPKPAGGPDTQYF
TGTGCCAGCAGTCCCAAACCAGCGGGGGGGCCAGATACGCAGTATTTT
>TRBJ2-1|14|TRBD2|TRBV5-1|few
CASSSSGGSDEQFF
TGCGCCAGCAGCTCTAGCGGGGGGTCGGATGAGCAGTTCTTC
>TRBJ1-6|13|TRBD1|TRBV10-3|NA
CAIRGTGVAPLHF
TGTGCCATCAGAGGGACAGGGGTGGCGCCCCTCCACTTT
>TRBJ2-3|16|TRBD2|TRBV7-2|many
CASSPSQAGGTDTQYF
TGTGCCAGCAGCCCCTCCCAAGCGGGGGGCACAGATACGCAGTATTTT